The clone carrying this T cell receptor (beta chain) was counted a few times. No antigen is known for it. Barcoded TCR alpha and TCR beta cDNA libraries with UMIs came from 5'RACE using constant-segment primers. A single record per CDR3 protein comes from TCRdb applying MiXCR to the 5' RACE reads. The sample holds around 130,000 distinct CDR3 sequences, 14% seen once. This entry comes from a study of T-cell memory formation after mild COVID-19. The study, taken as a whole, reports: Pre-infection memory held some responding clones, suggesting pre-existing cross-reactive T cells responded. Researchers could not confirm that second-wave clones peaking on day 37 targeted SARS-CoV-2. CM and EM subsets held most contracting CD4+ clones; EMRA held CD8+ ones.

The sample was PBMCs or a T cell subset sorted from them (not recorded which). This clonotype was obtained from an adult woman who had mild COVID-19 (a few samples of this study predate the infection). Cell type and time point are not known.

CDR3 region: CASSLAGGVAGGLHEQFF. In nucleotides, the CDR3 is TGCGCCAGCAGCTTGGCCGGAGGAGTAGCGGGGGGATTGCATGAGCAGTTCTTC. The rearrangement links TRBV5-1 to TRBJ2-1; 10 bases are shared with TRBD2. The CDR3 is 18 residues long. V lost 0 bases to trimming and J lost 8 bases; unmatched junction nucleotides: 14. Germline V gene lookup returns CDR1 SGHRS and CDR2 YFSETQ.